What follows are 12 T cell receptor beta chains derived from one specimen sequenced in a study of spatial heterogeneity in lung cancer. Each CDR3 protein gets one entry after TCRdb re-called the 5' RACE reads with MiXCR. The sample includes about 26,000 distinct CDR3 sequences, approximately 5.6% of them seen just once. The time point here: blood at routine non-recurrence follow-up after resection. Material for sequencing was whole RNA from tumor, nontumor lung or frozen PBMC, left unsorted. Sequences were derived from PBMCs, sampled at follow-up. These receptors were obtained from a male donor with early-stage non-small cell lung cancer.

The rearrangement uses TRBV7-2 and TRBJ2-3; 8 nucleotides agree with TRBD2. This CDR3 has 14 residues. Germline values: CDR1 SGHTA, CDR2 FQGNSA. Trimming removed 1 base from V and 3 bases from J; junction bases left unmatched: 0. CDR3 nucleotide sequence: TGTGCCAGCAGCTTAGGACTAGCGACAGATACGCAGTATTTT. Protein product: CASSLGLATDTQYF.

This clonotype showed up many times. The chain recombines TRBV18 with TRBJ2-7; perhaps TRBD2 as D (5 bases). CDR3 size: 16 residues. The V gene lost 2 bases and the J gene lost 0 bases, with 14 bases spanning the gap. Germline lookup yields CDR1 KGHSH and CDR2 LQKENI. CDR3 coding DNA: TGTGCCAGCTCACCAGTGGGGAGCGGTACCTCCTACGAGCAGTACGTC. Encoded protein: CASSPVGSGTSYEQYV.

This clonotype was seen many times. V gene TRBV10-3 combines with J gene TRBJ2-5; perhaps TRBD1 as D (5 bases). Trimming removed 0 bases at V and 4 bases at J, with 6 bases between. The length of the CDR3 is 13 residues. The V gene's germline CDR1 is ENHRY and CDR2 SYGVKD. CDR3 loop: CAISESGAETQYF. CDR3 bases: TGTGCCATCAGTGAGTCTGGGGCAGAGACCCAGTACTTC.

This clonotype has ten or more counts. This chain connects TRBV5-1 to TRBJ2-1; weak D call: TRBD2 (5 bases). The V end lost 3 bases, the J end lost 9 bases, and 16 bases lay between the germline ends. Germline lookup yields CDR1 SGHRS and CDR2 YFSETQ. The length of the CDR3 is 14 residues. The CDR3 region has the DNA TGCGCCAGCAGCTCGCCGGACTCGACCCGTGAGCAGTTCTTC. Encoded protein: CASSSPDSTREQFF. Full variable domain (rest looked up from reference TRBV5-1 and TRBJ2-1): KAGVTQTPRYLIKTRGQQVTLSCSPISGHRSVSWYQQTPGQGLQFLFEYFSETQRNKGNFPGRFSGRQFSNSRSEMNVSTLELGDSALYLCASSSPDSTREQFFGPGTRLTVL.

The rearrangement links TRBV2 to TRBJ2-6; a possible D gene is TRBD1 (5 bases). The germline gives CDR1 SNHLY, CDR2 FYNNEI. V shed 4 bases and J shed 0 bases, with 13 bases lying between them. CDR3 length: 17 amino acids. The CDR3 nucleotides read TGTGCCAGCAGTGTCCAGGGCACTATCTCTGGGGCCAACGTCCTGACTTTC. Its protein is CASSVQGTISGANVLTF.

This clonotype was counted many times. CDR3 amino acids: CASSLGVGGQETQYF. CDR3 in DNA: TGTGCCAGCAGCTTAGGAGTTGGCGGACAAGAGACCCAGTACTTC. The genes are TRBV7-2 and TRBJ2-5; D is unresolved. The germline gives CDR1 SGHTA, CDR2 FQGNSA. The CDR3 has 15 amino acids. V lost 1 base and J 2 bases, leaving 11 bases between the germline ends.

This clonotype turned up a few times. The chain is built from TRBV19 and TRBJ2-5, with 7 bases that match TRBD2. Germline V gene data show CDR1 as LNHDA and CDR2 as SQIVND (reference sequence). Trimming removed 3 bases from V and 5 bases from J; junction bases left unmatched: 12. The CDR3 is made up of 16 amino acids. CDR3 nucleotide sequence: TGTGCCAGTAGTATTCGAACCGGGAGGACCGTCGAGACCCAGTACTTC. Its translation is CASSIRTGRTVETQYF.

This clonotype was recorded many times. The chain uses TRBV29-1 and TRBJ1-2; 9 bases align to TRBD1. The CDR3 is 13 residues long. With 3 bases clipped from V and 8 bases from J, the junction kept 7 bases outside the gene matches. The germline CDR1 and CDR2 sequences are SQVTM and ANQGSEA. In DNA form, the CDR3 reads TGCAGCGTTGATGAACAGGGGGCTAGAGGCTACACCTTC. Its translation is CSVDEQGARGYTF. Full variable domain (outside the CDR3, taken from reference TRBV29-1 and TRBJ1-2): SAVISQKPSRDICQRGTSLTIQCQVDSQVTMMFWYRQQPGQSLTLIATANQGSEATYESGFVIDKFPISRPNLTFSTLTVSNMSPEDSSIYLCSVDEQGARGYTFGSGTRLTVV.

This clonotype was counted ten times or more. The chain is built from TRBV7-8 and TRBJ2-3; perhaps D is TRBD1 or TRBD2 (5 bases each). Trimming stripped 6 bases from V and 2 bases from J, with 12 bases between. Germline-derived CDR1 and CDR2 are SGHVS and FQNEAQ. The CDR3 runs to 14 residues. The CDR3: CASSSGGNTDTQYF. The CDR3 bases are TGTGCCAGCAGTAGTGGGGGAAACACAGATACGCAGTATTTT. Drawing the rest from reference TRBV7-8 and TRBJ2-3, the complete variable domain is GAGVSQSPRYKVAKRGQDVALRCDPISGHVSLFWYQQALGQGPEFLTYFQNEAQLDKSGLPSDRFFAERPEGSVSTLKIQRTQQEDSAVYLCASSSGGNTDTQYFGPGTRLTVL.

This clonotype was counted a few times. The genes are TRBV24-1 and TRBJ2-5; D is unclear. Germline CDR1 is KGHDR and CDR2 is SFDVKD. The V end was cut by 3 bases, the J end by 1 base, with 11 bases between. The CDR3 runs 15 residues. This CDR3 reads CATSDPSQPQETQYF. The CDR3, as DNA: TGTGCCACCAGTGATCCCTCGCAACCCCAAGAGACCCAGTACTTC.

This clonotype showed up many times. The chain employs TRBV2 and TRBJ1-5; weak D call: TRBD1 (5 bases). The V end lost 2 bases, the J end lost 3 bases, and 8 bases lay between the germline ends. Germline assignment: CDR1 SNHLY and CDR2 FYNNEI. The CDR3 is 14 amino acids. The CDR3 DNA reads as TGTGCCAGCAGTGAACAGGGCAACAATCAGCCCCAGCATTTT. Its protein is CASSEQGNNQPQHF.

This clonotype was detected many times. The chain links TRBV18 to TRBJ2-1, with 11 nucleotides matching TRBD2. The V and J ends lost 6 bases and 8 bases, in that order; junction bases with no gene match: 9. Germline CDR1 KGHSH, CDR2 LQKENI. The CDR3 length is 15 residues. This CDR3 is CASSSLAGERHEQFF. The CDR3 region has the DNA TGTGCCAGCTCCTCACTAGCGGGAGAACGTCATGAGCAGTTCTTC.